This entry lists 24 T cell receptor beta chains sequenced from one sample in a study of post-analysis software for immune sequencing data. Study-wide points: TRBV5-6, TRBV5-1 and TRBV20-1 belonged to a set of roughly 5 TRBV segments that were more frequent in patients than controls.

These TCRs are of unknown antigen specificity. TCR beta cDNA libraries had unique molecular identifiers. TCRdb processed the PCR reads anew with MiXCR; each CDR3 protein has one entry. The table has just over 250,000 distinct CDR3 sequences, 35% to 40% seen once. Sample: blood. These receptors all come from a girl aged 5-17 years with multiple sclerosis.

Details on this clonotype: A much bigger clone sits one base away, suggesting this may be a read error. V is TRBV19 and J is TRBJ1-2, with D possibly being TRBD1 (5 bases). The CDR3 is 14 residues long. Deletions cut 11 bases from V and 8 bases from J, with 24 bases between. Germline loops: CDR1 LNHDA, CDR2 SQIVND (reference sequence). CDR3 coding DNA: TGTGCCGGTAATCCGGGACCGGGCTTAAGGGGCTACACCTTC. Protein: CAGNPGPGLRGYTF.

This clonotype was observed a few times. The chain couples TRBV5-1 to TRBJ2-2; 13 bases agree with TRBD2. V dropped 4 bases and J dropped 4; count of bases not matched to a gene: 13. From germline, CDR1 is SGHRS and CDR2 YFSETQ. The CDR3 spans 19 residues. Here the CDR3 reads CASSQTGTSGAIGTGELFF. CDR3 DNA: TGCGCCAGCAGCCAAACTGGGACTAGCGGGGCGATAGGCACCGGGGAGCTGTTTTTT.

On this clonotype: It may be a read error: a sequence one base away is much more abundant. The chain is built from TRBV11-2 and TRBJ1-2; D unresolved. Trimming pared 5 bases from V and 4 bases from J, leaving 14 bases between. From germline, CDR1 is SGHAT and CDR2 FQNNGV. The length of the CDR3 is 14 residues. The CDR3: CASSPDEVSYGYTF. The CDR3 DNA is TGTGCCAGCAGCCCTGACGAGGTCAGCTATGGCTACACCTTC.

This clonotype was recorded at least ten times. V and J are TRBV5-1 and TRBJ2-1, with D perhaps TRBD1 (5 bases). The CDR3 is 16 residues long. Germline V gene sequence: CDR1 SGHRS, CDR2 YFSETQ. V dropped 2 bases and J dropped 5 bases, with 17 bases sitting between them. CDR3 sequence (DNA): TGCGCCAGCAGCTTTCTTGGGCAGGGTAACGACAATGAGCAGTTCTTC. This sequence encodes CASSFLGQGNDNEQFF.

This clonotype was found many times. The chain combines TRBV20-1 with TRBJ2-1; a possible D gene is TRBD1 (6 bases). The V gene lost 3 bases and the J gene lost 7 bases, with 10 bases spanning the gap. The germline gives CDR1 DFQATT, CDR2 SNEGSKA (reference sequence). The CDR3 has 12 amino acids. This CDR3 is CSASARGNEQFF. The CDR3 DNA sequence: TGCAGTGCTAGTGCAAGGGGGAATGAGCAGTTCTTC.

As concerns this clonotype: A read error is possible here, since a much larger clone lies one base away. The chain is built from TRBV12-3 or TRBV12-4 and TRBJ2-5; a possible D gene is TRBD1 (5 bases). This CDR3 region has 16 residues. The germline V and J ends were trimmed by 7 bases and 11 bases, with 29 bases remaining between them. The CDR3 here is CASTLATGSTYNEQYF. The DNA for the CDR3 is TGTGCCAGCACTCTGGCTACAGGCTCTACCTACAATGAGCAGTACTTC.

This clonotype has just a few counts. The V and J genes are TRBV28 and TRBJ2-2; no reliable D call. The ends were cut back, 2 bases at V and 4 bases at J, with 11 bases in the middle. Per germline, CDR1 MDHEN and CDR2 SYDVKM. The CDR3 spans 15 residues. The CDR3 region has the DNA TGTGCCAGCAGTTTAAGGGTAGCCTTCACCGGGGAGCTGTTTTTT. Translation gives CASSLRVAFTGELFF.

The genes are TRBV3-1 and TRBJ1-2, with 8 positions matching TRBD1. This CDR3 has 15 amino acids. Germline assignment: CDR1 LGHDT and CDR2 YNNKEL (reference sequence). Germline trimming cut 0 bases from V and 7 bases from J; bases unmatched to any gene: 7. The CDR3 here is CASSQDPSTGGGYTF. Here the CDR3 DNA reads TGTGCCAGCAGCCAAGATCCTTCCACAGGGGGTGGCTACACCTTC.

The chain employs TRBV18 and TRBJ1-3; a possible D gene is TRBD1 (5 bases). V dropped 0 bases and J dropped 4 bases, with 10 bases sitting between them. Germline CDR1 reads KGHSH; CDR2 reads LQKENI. The CDR3 totals 15 residues. DNA for the CDR3: TGTGCCAGCTCACCACCGGGGGATACAGGAAACACCATATATTTT. Translating gives CASSPPGDTGNTIYF.

In its sample, this clonotype was seen a few times. A read error is possible here, since a much larger clone lies one base away. The rearrangement joins TRBV7-9 to TRBJ2-5; tentative D call: TRBD2 (6 bases). The DNA end favors TRBJ2-4, so the J call may be wrong. CDR3 length equals 16 residues. Looked up from germline, CDR1 is SEHNR and CDR2 is FQNEAQ (reference sequence). DNA for the CDR3: TGTGTCAGCAGCCTCCGTGTGGGGACTCGGAGGGACATTCAGTACTTC. Translation gives CVSSLRVGTRRDIQYF.

The sample holds one count of this clonotype. A much larger clonotype is one base distant, so this may be a read error. The CDR3 loop is CASSSGGPLANTGERFF. DNA for the CDR3: TGTGCCAGCAGTTCCGGGGGTCCCCTTGCCAACACCGGGGAGCGGTTTTTT. The rearrangement links TRBV12-3 or TRBV12-4 to TRBJ2-2; a weak D match, TRBD2 (6 bases). The CDR3 contains 17 residues.

This chain uses TRBV5-1 with TRBJ2-5, with 10 nucleotides matching TRBD2. The J call could be wrong; TRBJ2-7 is a better fit for the DNA end. The length of the CDR3 is 15 residues. Looked up from germline, CDR1 is SGHRS and CDR2 is YFSETQ. The CDR3 reads CASSLSGRVTYEQYF. CDR3 nucleotide sequence: TGCGCCAGCAGCCTAAGCGGGAGGGTAACCTACGAGCAGTACTTC.

At least ten counts were recorded for this clonotype. The chain combines TRBV20-1 with TRBJ1-1; D is unclear. This CDR3 is built from 11 residues. Germline values: CDR1 DFQATT, CDR2 SNEGSKA (reference sequence). The CDR3 coding sequence is TGCACCAAGCTAATGAACACTGAAGCTTTCTTT. It is translated as CTKLMNTEAFF.

This clonotype has ten or more counts. The chain employs TRBV9 and TRBJ1-2, with D possibly matching TRBD1 (6 bases). Per the germline V gene, CDR1 is SGDLS and CDR2 is YYNGEE. The germline V and J ends were trimmed by 3 bases and 7 bases, with 25 bases remaining between them. The CDR3 sequence is 17 residues long. CDR3 region: CASSASVERTVARGYTF. For the CDR3, the DNA is TGTGCCAGCAGCGCCTCGGTGGAAAGGACAGTCGCGCGTGGCTACACCTTC.

The V and J genes are TRBV19 and TRBJ1-2; D might be TRBD1 (5 bases). Germline CDR1 LNHDA, CDR2 SQIVND (reference sequence). The CDR3 runs to 15 residues. V lost 6 bases, J lost 6 bases, and 20 bases lay in between. DNA of the CDR3: TGTGCCAGTAGCATCTTCCAGGGTGGGGAGGATGGCTACACCTTC. Amino acids: CASSIFQGGEDGYTF.

This clonotype occurred a few times. A much larger clone lies a single base off, so this may be a read error. The CDR3 sequence is CTSSRGLAGGPETDTQYF. Here the CDR3 DNA reads TGTACCAGCAGTAGGGGACTAGCGGGAGGGCCGGAAACAGATACGCAGTATTTT. V is TRBV6-1 and J is TRBJ2-3, with 16 bases identical to TRBD2. CDR1 MNHNS and CDR2 SASEGT come from the germline V gene. This CDR3 has 18 residues.

Comments on this clonotype: One end of the junction varies from germline; a read error may be responsible. This chain joins TRBV27 and TRBJ1-6, with D unresolved. The CDR3 runs 17 residues. Looked up from germline, CDR1 is MNHEY and CDR2 is SMNVEV (reference sequence). The CDR3 DNA reads as TGTGCCAGCAGTTTATCGGTTCCGGAGGGCGGCTGGTCACCCCCCCACTTT. Protein sequence: CASSLSVPEGGWSPPHF.

The chain couples TRBV27 to TRBJ1-1; 8 bases fit TRBD1. Looked up from germline, CDR1 is MNHEY and CDR2 is SMNVEV (reference sequence). The CDR3 runs to 15 residues. V trimming: 5 bases; J trimming: 7 bases; junction bases outside the gene matches: 12. CDR3 sequence: CASSPERTGPSEAFF. CDR3 coding DNA: TGTGCCAGCAGTCCCGAGCGGACAGGGCCCAGTGAAGCTTTCTTT.

This clonotype appeared many times. The chain recombines TRBV7-9 with TRBJ1-1; TRBD1 matches at 10 bases. The CDR3 spans 14 residues. CDR1 SEHNR and CDR2 FQNEAQ come from the germline V gene (reference sequence). Losses at the gene ends were 6 bases for V and 6 bases for J; bases not matched to a gene: 7. The CDR3 spells CASRPGTGDSEAFF. DNA for the CDR3: TGTGCCAGCAGACCCGGGACAGGGGACTCTGAAGCTTTCTTT.

At least ten counts were recorded for this clonotype. V gene TRBV10-3 combines with J gene TRBJ2-1; 8 bases match TRBD2. Trimming cost V 6 bases and J 0 bases; bases outside gene matches: 4. Germline V gene data show CDR1 as ENHRY and CDR2 as SYGVKD. CDR3 size: 15 residues. The CDR3 sequence: CAISTSGSSYNEQFF. CDR3 DNA: TGTGCCATCAGCACTAGCGGTAGCTCCTACAATGAGCAGTTCTTC.

The chain is built from TRBV7-2 and TRBJ2-3; 9 bases fit TRBD2. The CDR3 length is 16 residues. Germline CDR1 and CDR2: SGHTA and FQGNSA. After removal of 1 base from V and 4 bases from J, the junction contained 6 bases not matched to a gene. CDR3 bases: TGTGCCAGCAGCTTAGTAAGCCTAGCGGGATCAGATACGCAGTATTTT. It translates to CASSLVSLAGSDTQYF.

This clonotype was picked up many times. The V call is TRBV10-3, the J call TRBJ1-1; TRBD1 might be the D (6 bases). There are 14 residues in the CDR3. Between the trimmed V and J ends, which lost 2 bases and 6 bases, there was a span of 13 bases. Germline V CDR1 and CDR2: ENHRY, SYGVKD. The CDR3 loop is CAISELGGRAEAFF. DNA of the CDR3: TGTGCCATCAGTGAGCTCGGGGGCAGGGCTGAAGCTTTCTTT.

This clonotype was seen a single time. The chain employs TRBV7-2 and TRBJ2-7; TRBD1 aligns across 9 bases. Per germline, CDR1 SGHTA and CDR2 FQGNSA. The CDR3 consists of 15 residues. V gave up 5 bases and J gave up 2 bases; unmatched junction bases: 7. CDR3 protein: CASSRRDREAYEQYF. The DNA for the CDR3 is TGTGCCAGCAGCCGCCGGGACAGGGAAGCCTACGAGCAGTACTTC.

This clonotype came up a few times. The chain employs TRBV5-1 and TRBJ1-4; TRBD1 might be the D (5 bases). The CDR3 has 14 residues. The V end was cut by 2 bases, the J end by 2 bases, with 7 bases between. The germline CDR1 and CDR2 sequences are SGHRS and YFSETQ. CDR3 loop: CASSFGATNEKLFF. The DNA for the CDR3 is TGCGCCAGCAGCTTCGGGGCCACTAATGAAAAACTGTTTTTT.